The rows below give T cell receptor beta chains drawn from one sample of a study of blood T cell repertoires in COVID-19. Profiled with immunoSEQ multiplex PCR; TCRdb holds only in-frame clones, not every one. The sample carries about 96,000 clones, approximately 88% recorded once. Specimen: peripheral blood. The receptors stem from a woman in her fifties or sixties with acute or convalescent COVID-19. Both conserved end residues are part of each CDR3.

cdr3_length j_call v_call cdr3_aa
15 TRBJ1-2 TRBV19 CASSIVLQGSYGYTF
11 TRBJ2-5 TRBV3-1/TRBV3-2 CASSQVGTQYF
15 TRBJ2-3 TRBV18 CASSPSGGPPDTQYF
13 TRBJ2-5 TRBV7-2 CASRIAGEETQYF
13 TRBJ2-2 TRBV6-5 CASRLRGTGELFF
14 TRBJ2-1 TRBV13 CASNRDRGRGEQFF
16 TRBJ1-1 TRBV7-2 CASSLGWLGGGTEAFF
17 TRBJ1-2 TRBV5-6 CASSVPGQASFYYGYTF
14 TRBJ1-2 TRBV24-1 CATSDLDRGYGYTF
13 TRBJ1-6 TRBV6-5 CASADRANSPLHF
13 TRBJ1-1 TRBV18 CASSPREVTEAFF
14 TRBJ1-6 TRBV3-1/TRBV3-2 CASSQVEGGSPLHF
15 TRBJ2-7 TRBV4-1 CASSHLGDRAYEQYF
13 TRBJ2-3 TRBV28 CASSDRRRYTQYF
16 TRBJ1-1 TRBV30 CAWSKTPREGRTEAFF
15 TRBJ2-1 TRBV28 CASRGLAGSYNEQFF
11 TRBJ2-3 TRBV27 CASSFFDTQYF
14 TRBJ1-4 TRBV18 CASPIQNSNEKLFF
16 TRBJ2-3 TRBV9 CASSVEGQGTTDTQYF
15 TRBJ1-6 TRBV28 CASSSRTGVGSPLHF
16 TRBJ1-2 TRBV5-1 CASSLVGGQGIYGYTF
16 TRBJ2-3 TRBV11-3 CASSSRLAGYPDTQYF
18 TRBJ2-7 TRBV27 CASSQRLAGGPPSYEQYF
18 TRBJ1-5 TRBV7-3 CASSLNCLDRDSNQPQHF
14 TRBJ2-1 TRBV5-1 CASSLYSGVNEQFF
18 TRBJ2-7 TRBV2 CASGVHRDRVSYSYEQYF
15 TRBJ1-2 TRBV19 CASNLRHTSVYGYTF
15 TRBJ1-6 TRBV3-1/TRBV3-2 CASSQGRGSGPPLHF
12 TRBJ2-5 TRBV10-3 CASAGNEETQYF
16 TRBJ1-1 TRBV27 CASSPPLQGVGTEAFF
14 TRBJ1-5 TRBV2 CASSVQGAVQPQHF
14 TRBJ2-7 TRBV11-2 CASSLSGGNYEQYF
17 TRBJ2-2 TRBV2 CASNFGGVLSNTGELFF
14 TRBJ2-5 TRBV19 CASSPRLARETQYF
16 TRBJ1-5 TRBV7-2 CASSPGAGQANQPQHF
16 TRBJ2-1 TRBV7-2 CASSSQIGRTYNEQFF
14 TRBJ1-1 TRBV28 CASSDRGRNTEAFF
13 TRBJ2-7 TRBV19 CASSIGTGGEQYF
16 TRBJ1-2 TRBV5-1 CASSPSVGQGRRGYTF
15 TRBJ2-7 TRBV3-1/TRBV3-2 CASSQDRLAGAEQYF
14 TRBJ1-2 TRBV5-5 CASSPQGAPDGYTF
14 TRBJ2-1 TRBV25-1 CASSDLDWNNEQFF
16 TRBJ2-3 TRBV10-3 CAISRQGPEGTDTQYF
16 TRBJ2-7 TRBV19 CASRMGSDGSSYEQYF
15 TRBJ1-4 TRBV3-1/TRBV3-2 CASSQVQRLYEKLFF
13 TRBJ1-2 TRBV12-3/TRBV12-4 CASSLYINYGYTF
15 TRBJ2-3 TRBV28 CASSLSRAKLDTQYF
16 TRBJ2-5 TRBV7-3 CASSLRSGGLQETQYF
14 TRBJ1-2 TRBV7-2 CASSSRQGWEGYTF
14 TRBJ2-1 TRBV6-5 CASHRGGSYNEQFF
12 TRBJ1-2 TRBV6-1 CASSYLNYGYTF
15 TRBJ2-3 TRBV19 CASSSQSQTTDTQYF
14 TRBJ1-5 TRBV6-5 CASSSQGANQPQHF
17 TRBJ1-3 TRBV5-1 CASSDLGQGAKGNTIYF
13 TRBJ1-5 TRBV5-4 CASSRERNQPQHF
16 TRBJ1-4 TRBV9 CASSVTGGPVHEKLFF
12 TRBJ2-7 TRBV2 CASSVEGYEQYF
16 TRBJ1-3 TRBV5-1 CASSTGPGGSGNTIYF
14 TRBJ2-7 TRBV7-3 CASSHQTGAYEQYF
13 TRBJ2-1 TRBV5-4 CASSAGGYNEQFF